This TCR beta chain was obtained from a study of technical replicates of blood from several donors. Germline V gene lookup returns CDR1 SGHDN and CDR2 FVKESK. CDR3 length: 13 amino acids. Germline trimming cut 5 bases from V and 7 bases from J; bases unmatched to any gene: 4. Here immunoSEQ multiplex PCR was the method, and the copy in TCRdb shows in-frame clones only, minus some. The sample carries about 99,000 clones, 95% recorded once. The chain combines TRBV14 with TRBJ1-4; TRBD1 matches 7 bases. The TCR sequence derives from a human donor in good health. The sequenced material came from T cells isolated from PBMCs. CDR3 coding DNA: TGTGCCAGCAGCTTCACAGGGGCTGAAAAACTGTTTTTT. It codes for CASSFTGAEKLFF.